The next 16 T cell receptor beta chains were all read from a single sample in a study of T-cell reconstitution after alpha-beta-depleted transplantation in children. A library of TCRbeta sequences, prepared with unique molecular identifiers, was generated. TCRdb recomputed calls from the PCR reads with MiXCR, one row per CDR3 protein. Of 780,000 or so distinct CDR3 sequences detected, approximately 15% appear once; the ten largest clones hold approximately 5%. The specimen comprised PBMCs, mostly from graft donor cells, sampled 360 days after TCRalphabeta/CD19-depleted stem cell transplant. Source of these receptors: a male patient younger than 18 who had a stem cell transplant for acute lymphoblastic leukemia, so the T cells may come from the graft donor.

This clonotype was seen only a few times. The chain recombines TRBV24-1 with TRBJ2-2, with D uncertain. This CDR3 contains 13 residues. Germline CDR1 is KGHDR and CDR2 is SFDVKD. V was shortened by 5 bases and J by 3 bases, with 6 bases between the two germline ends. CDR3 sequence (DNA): TGTGCCACCAGTGGGGATTACACCGGGGAGCTGTTTTTT. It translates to CATSGDYTGELFF.

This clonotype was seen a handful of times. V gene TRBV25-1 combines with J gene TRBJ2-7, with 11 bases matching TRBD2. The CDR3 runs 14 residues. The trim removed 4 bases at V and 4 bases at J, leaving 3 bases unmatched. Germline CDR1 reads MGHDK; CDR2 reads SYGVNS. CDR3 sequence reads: CASSVGLAVYEQYF. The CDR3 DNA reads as TGTGCCAGCAGTGTGGGACTAGCGGTATACGAGCAGTACTTC.

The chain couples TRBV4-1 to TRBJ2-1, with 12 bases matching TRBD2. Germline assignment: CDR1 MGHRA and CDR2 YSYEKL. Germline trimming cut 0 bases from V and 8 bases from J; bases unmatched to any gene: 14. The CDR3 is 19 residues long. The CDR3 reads CASSQDPRTSGDIGDEQFF. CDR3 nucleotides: TGCGCCAGCAGCCAAGATCCCCGGACTAGCGGGGATATAGGGGATGAGCAGTTCTTC.

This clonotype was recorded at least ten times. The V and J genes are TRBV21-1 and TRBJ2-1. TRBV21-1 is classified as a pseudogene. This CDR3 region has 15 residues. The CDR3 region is CASSKESSFYNEQFF. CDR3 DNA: TGTGCCAGCAGCAAGGAGTCGAGTTTCTACAATGAGCAGTTCTTC.

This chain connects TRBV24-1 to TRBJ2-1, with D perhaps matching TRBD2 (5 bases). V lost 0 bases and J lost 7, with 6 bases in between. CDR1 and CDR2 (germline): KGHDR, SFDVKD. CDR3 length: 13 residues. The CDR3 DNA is TGTGCCACCAGTGATTTGCCGGGAAATGAGCAGTTCTTC. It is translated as CATSDLPGNEQFF.

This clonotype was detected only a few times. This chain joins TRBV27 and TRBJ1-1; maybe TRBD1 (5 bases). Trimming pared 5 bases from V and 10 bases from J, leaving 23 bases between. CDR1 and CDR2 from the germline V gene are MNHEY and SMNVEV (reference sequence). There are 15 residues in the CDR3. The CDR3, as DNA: TGTGCCAGCAGTCCCACGTGGACATCTCTTAGGCGAGCTTTCTTT. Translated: CASSPTWTSLRRAFF.

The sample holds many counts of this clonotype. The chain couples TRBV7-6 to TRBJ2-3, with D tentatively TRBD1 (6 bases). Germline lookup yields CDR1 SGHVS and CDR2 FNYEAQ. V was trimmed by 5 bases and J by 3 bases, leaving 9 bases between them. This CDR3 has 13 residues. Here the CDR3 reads CASSPGTTDTQYF. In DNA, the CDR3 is TGTGCCAGCAGCCCCGGGACAACAGATACGCAGTATTTT.

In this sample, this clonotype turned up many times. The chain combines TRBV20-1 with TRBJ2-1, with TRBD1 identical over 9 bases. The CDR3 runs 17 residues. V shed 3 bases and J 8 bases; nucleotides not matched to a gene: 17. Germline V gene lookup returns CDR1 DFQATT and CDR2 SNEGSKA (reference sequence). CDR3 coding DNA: TGCAGTGCTAGCCGGGTGGACAGGGGAATGATACGGGATGAGCAGTTCTTC. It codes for CSASRVDRGMIRDEQFF.

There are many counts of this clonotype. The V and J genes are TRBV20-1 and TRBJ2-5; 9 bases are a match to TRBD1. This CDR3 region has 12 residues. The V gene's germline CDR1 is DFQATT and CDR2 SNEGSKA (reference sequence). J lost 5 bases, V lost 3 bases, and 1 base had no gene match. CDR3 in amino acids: CSARTGGETQYF. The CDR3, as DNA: TGCAGTGCTAGGACAGGGGGTGAGACCCAGTACTTC.

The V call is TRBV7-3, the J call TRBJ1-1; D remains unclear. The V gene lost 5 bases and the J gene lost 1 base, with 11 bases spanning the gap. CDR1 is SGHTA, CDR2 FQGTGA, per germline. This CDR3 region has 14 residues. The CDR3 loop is CASSLSPANTEAFF. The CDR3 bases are TGTGCCAGCAGCCTAAGCCCAGCGAACACTGAAGCTTTCTTT.

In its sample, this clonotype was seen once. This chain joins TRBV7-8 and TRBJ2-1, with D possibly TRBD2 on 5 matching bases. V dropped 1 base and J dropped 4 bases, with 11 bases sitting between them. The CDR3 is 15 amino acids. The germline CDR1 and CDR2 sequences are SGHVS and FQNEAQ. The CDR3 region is CASSLVPAEYNEQFF. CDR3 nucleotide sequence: TGTGCCAGCAGCTTAGTTCCAGCGGAATACAATGAGCAGTTCTTC.

The CDR3 here is CASSSRGAGAAGANVLTF. CDR3 DNA: TGTGCCAGCAGTTCCCGGGGAGCGGGAGCGGCTGGGGCCAACGTCCTGACTTTC. The chain joins TRBV11-2 to TRBJ2-6, with 8 positions matching TRBD2. This CDR3 region has 18 residues. Germline assignment: CDR1 SGHAT and CDR2 FQNNGV. J was trimmed by 2 bases and V by 6 bases; bases with no gene match: 12.

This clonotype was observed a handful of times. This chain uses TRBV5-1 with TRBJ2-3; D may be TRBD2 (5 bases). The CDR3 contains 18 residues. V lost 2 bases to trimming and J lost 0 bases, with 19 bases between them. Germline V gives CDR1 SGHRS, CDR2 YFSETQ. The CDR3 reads CASSFTGLKRPSTDTQYF. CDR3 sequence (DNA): TGCGCCAGCAGCTTTACGGGCCTCAAGCGGCCCAGCACAGATACGCAGTATTTT.

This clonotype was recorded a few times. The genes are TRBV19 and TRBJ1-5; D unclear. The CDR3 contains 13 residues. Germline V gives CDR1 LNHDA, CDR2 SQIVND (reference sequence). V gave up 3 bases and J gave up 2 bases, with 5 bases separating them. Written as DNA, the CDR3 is TGTGCCAGTAGTATCTCGGGCAATCAGCCCCAGCATTTT. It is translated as CASSISGNQPQHF.

CDR3 residues: CASRNQGHSSYEQYF. CDR3 bases: TGTGCCAGCAGGAATCAGGGTCACTCCTCCTACGAGCAGTACTTC. The rearrangement links TRBV2 to TRBJ2-7, with D possibly being TRBD1 (5 bases). The CDR3 loop spans 15 amino acids. V was pared by 6 bases and J by 0 bases, with 15 bases between. Per the germline V gene, CDR1 is SNHLY and CDR2 is FYNNEI. The complete variable domain, with remaining parts taken from reference TRBV2 and TRBJ2-7, reads EPEVTQTPSHQVTQMGQEVILRCVPISNHLYFYWYRQILGQKVEFLVSFYNNEISEKSEIFDDQFSVERPDGSNFTLKIRSTKLEDSAMYFCASRNQGHSSYEQYFGPGTRLTVT.

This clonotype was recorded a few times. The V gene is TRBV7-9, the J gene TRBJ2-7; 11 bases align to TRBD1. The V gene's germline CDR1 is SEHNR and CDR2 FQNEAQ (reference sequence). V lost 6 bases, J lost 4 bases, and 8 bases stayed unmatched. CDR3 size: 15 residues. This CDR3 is CASSDGQGAIYEQYF. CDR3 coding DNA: TGTGCCAGCAGTGACGGACAGGGGGCTATATACGAGCAGTACTTC.